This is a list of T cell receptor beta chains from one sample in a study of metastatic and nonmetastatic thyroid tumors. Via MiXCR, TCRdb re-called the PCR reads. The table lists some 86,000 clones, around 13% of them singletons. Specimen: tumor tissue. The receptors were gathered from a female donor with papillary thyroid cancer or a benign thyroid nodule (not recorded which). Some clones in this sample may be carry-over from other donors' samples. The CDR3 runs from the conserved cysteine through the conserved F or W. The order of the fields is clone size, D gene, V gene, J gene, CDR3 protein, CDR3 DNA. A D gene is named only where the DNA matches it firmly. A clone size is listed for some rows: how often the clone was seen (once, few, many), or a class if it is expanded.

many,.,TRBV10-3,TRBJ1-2,CAISEGGGYTF,TGTGCCATCAGTGAGGGGGGTGGCTACACCTTC
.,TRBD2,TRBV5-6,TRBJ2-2,CATHRDGRAIGELFF,TGTGCCACCCATAGGGACGGGAGGGCCATCGGGGAGCTGTTTTTT
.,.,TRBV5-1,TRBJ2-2,CASSWWYKNTGELFF,TGCGCCAGCAGCTGGTGGTACAAAAACACCGGGGAGCTGTTTTTT
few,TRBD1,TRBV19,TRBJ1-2,CAAQGAGFYGYTF,TGTGCCGCCCAGGGGGCAGGGTTCTATGGCTACACCTTC
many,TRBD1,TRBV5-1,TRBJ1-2,CASSLVGQGAQGYTF,TGCGCCAGCAGCTTGGTAGGTCAGGGGGCGCAAGGCTACACCTTC
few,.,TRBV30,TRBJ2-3,CAWSGPRAVGKDTQYF,TGTGCCTGGAGTGGGCCACGGGCAGTAGGTAAAGATACGCAGTATTTT
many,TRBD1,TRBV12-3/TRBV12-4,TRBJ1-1,CASSSTGVRGEAFF,TGTGCCAGCAGTTCTACAGGGGTACGGGGTGAAGCTTTCTTT
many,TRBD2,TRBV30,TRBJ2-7,CAWGLAGYEQYF,TGTGCCTGGGGACTAGCGGGCTACGAGCAGTACTTC
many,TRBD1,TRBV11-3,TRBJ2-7,CASSSVGQGGSYEQYF,TGTGCCAGCAGCTCGGTGGGACAGGGGGGCTCCTACGAGCAGTACTTC
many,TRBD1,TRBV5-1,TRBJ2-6,CASSYSTGSPSGANVLTF,TGCGCCAGCAGCTACTCGACAGGGAGTCCCTCTGGGGCCAACGTCCTGACTTTC
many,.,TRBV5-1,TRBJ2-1,CASSLFSTSANEQFF,TGCGCCAGCAGCTTGTTCTCGACCTCGGCCAATGAGCAGTTCTTC
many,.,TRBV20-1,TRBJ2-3,CSASPGADTQYF,TGCAGTGCTTCTCCGGGTGCAGATACGCAGTATTTT
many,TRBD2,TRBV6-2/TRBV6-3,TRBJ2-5,CASSYGGGQETQYF,TGTGCCAGCAGTTACGGCGGGGGCCAAGAGACCCAGTACTTC
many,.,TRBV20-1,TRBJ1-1,CSSGLHLRGAGTEAFF,TGCAGTTCCGGCCTTCATCTTAGAGGGGCGGGCACTGAAGCTTTCTTT
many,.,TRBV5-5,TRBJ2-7,CASSSVVGEQYF,TGTGCCAGCAGCTCTGTCGTGGGGGAGCAGTACTTC
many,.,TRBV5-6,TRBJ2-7,CASSFSKYEQYF,TGTGCCAGCAGCTTTAGTAAGTACGAGCAGTACTTC
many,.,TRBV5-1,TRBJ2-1,CASSFRGSYNEQFF,TGCGCCAGCAGCTTTCGTGGGTCTTACAATGAGCAGTTCTTC
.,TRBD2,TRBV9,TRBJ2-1,CASSVVLAGVNEQFF,TGTGCCAGCAGCGTAGTACTAGCGGGAGTCAATGAGCAGTTCTTC
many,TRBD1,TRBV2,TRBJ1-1,CASNQHRGTEAFF,TGTGCCAGCAATCAACACAGGGGGACTGAAGCTTTCTTT
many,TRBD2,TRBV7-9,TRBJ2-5,CASSLDGGRGETQYF,TGTGCCAGCAGCTTAGATGGCGGGAGAGGAGAGACCCAGTACTTC
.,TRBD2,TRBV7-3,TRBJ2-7,CASSLTRPGLERGPIYEQYF,TGTGCCAGCAGTTTAACGCGGCCGGGACTAGAGAGAGGGCCAATCTACGAGCAGTACTTC
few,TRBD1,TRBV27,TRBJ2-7,CASSSPRGQVHSYEQYF,TGTGCCAGCAGTTCGCCTCGTGGACAGGTTCACTCCTACGAGCAGTACTTC
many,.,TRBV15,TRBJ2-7,CATSRDPTGGDEQYF,TGTGCCACCAGCAGAGACCCGACTGGAGGTGACGAGCAGTACTTC
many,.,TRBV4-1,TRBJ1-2,CASSQGGEGLYGYTF,TGCGCCAGCAGCCAAGGGGGCGAGGGCCTCTATGGCTACACCTTC
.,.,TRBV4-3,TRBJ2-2,CASSQSTGWSTGELFF,TGCGCCAGCAGCCAATCCACAGGGTGGAGCACCGGGGAGCTGTTTTTT
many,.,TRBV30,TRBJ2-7,CAWSVRPGYEQYF,TGTGCCTGGAGTGTACGACCAGGCTACGAGCAGTACTTC
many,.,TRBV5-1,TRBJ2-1,CASGEETGYNEQFF,TGCGCCAGCGGGGAGGAGACGGGATACAATGAGCAGTTCTTC
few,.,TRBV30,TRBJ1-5,CAWSGGTGTANQPQHF,TGTGCCTGGAGTGGGGGGACCGGGACGGCAAATCAGCCCCAGCATTTT
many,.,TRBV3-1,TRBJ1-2,CASSQDRRDTYGYTF,TGTGCCAGCAGCCAAGATCGTAGAGATACCTATGGCTACACCTTC
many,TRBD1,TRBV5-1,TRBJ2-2,CASSLQQGQAAGELFF,TGCGCCAGCAGCTTGCAGCAGGGACAGGCCGCCGGGGAGCTGTTTTTT
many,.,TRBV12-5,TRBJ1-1,CASGSGGTEAFF,TGTGCTAGTGGATCGGGGGGGACTGAAGCTTTCTTT
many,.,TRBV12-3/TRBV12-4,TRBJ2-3,CASSSTGPFGTDTQYF,TGTGCCAGCAGTTCTACAGGACCCTTCGGCACAGATACGCAGTATTTT
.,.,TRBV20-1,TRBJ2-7,CSAPGRDYEQYF,TGCAGTGCTCCGGGACGTGACTATGAGCAGTACTTC
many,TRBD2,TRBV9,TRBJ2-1,CASSLAGSYNEQFF,TGTGCCAGCAGCCTAGCGGGTAGCTACAATGAGCAGTTCTTC
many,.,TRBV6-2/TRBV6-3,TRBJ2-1,CASSYSQRTHNEQFF,TGTGCCAGCAGTTACTCCCAGCGTACCCACAATGAGCAGTTCTTC